A selection of T cell receptor beta chains follows, all from one sample in a study of T cell responses to AZD1222 COVID-19 vaccine. Data came from immunoSEQ multiplex PCR; TCRdb stores just in-frame clones and leaves some out. The top ten clones hold about 5.4% of a sample with 100,000 to 150,000 clones, about 90% of them seen once. The sample consisted of peripheral blood, taken on day 0 of AZD1222 vaccination. These receptors were collected from an adult in good health. Each CDR3 is given with its conserved first and last residue.

j_gene	v_gene	CDR3aa
TRBJ2-7	TRBV7-9	CAVTPGDVLYEQYF
TRBJ1-3	TRBV19	CASGQGGGNTIYF
TRBJ2-7	TRBV6-5	CASSYSWGTYEQYF
TRBJ1-1	TRBV2	CASSEGLGAEAFF
TRBJ1-1	TRBV7-9	CASSYAGPTNTEAFF
TRBJ1-6	TRBV12-2	CASRFSSSSYNSPLHF
TRBJ2-3	TRBV27	CASSLAGGPDTQYF
TRBJ2-7	TRBV7-8	CASSHTYEQYF
TRBJ1-3	TRBV7-2	CASSLRRGVRTIYF
TRBJ2-1	TRBV7-8	CASSLYPGQGVGLRNEQFF
TRBJ2-2	TRBV5-5	CASSSPGQGVTGELFF
TRBJ1-3	TRBV5-4	CASSPEVLSGNTIYF
TRBJ1-2	TRBV11-2	CASSVDRGYGYTF
TRBJ1-6	TRBV11-2	CASSPNRDSPLHF
TRBJ1-1	TRBV5-5	CASSLGPNTEAFF
TRBJ2-1	TRBV5-1	CASSSSLLAGGLTIDNEQFF
TRBJ2-1	TRBV14	CASSQEGTPPYNEQFF
TRBJ1-2	TRBV9	CASSVVSTGDGYTF
TRBJ1-4	TRBV5-1	CASKEGLNEKLFF
TRBJ2-7	TRBV6-5	CASRDRGNYEQYF
TRBJ2-3	TRBV5-1	CASSMTSGGPPDTQYF
TRBJ2-3	TRBV4-2	CASSQDLQSTDTQYF
TRBJ2-7	TRBV13	CASSSPGGAYEQYF
TRBJ2-5	TRBV30	CAWSVPSGTGKTQYF
TRBJ1-2	TRBV24-1	CATSGRGYGYTF
TRBJ1-3	TRBV6-1	CASSERGRSGNTIYF
TRBJ1-1	TRBV4-3	CASSRKPDTTMNTEAFF
TRBJ2-5	TRBV4-1	CASSRLTSGPPETQYF
TRBJ1-2	TRBV18	CASSPQGDYGYTF
TRBJ1-2	TRBV28	CASSLVDRGPGYGYTF
TRBJ1-6	TRBV2	CASVPFRYNSPLHF
TRBJ1-5	TRBV5-1	CASSPDSNQPQHF
TRBJ2-3	TRBV5-1	CASSPGAAGEDTQYF
TRBJ1-4	TRBV27	CASSLMAATNEKLFF
TRBJ2-5	TRBV11-2	CASSSGFQETQYF
TRBJ1-2	TRBV10-3	CAITEGQGAYGYTF
TRBJ2-1	TRBV7-8	CASSLRMTYNEQFF
TRBJ1-5	TRBV5-4	CASSLDGGGNQPQHF
TRBJ1-5	TRBV7-2	CASSFIQDQPQHF
TRBJ1-5	TRBV24-1	CATNLRDRVSQPQHF
TRBJ1-5	TRBV18	CASSDTQGHQPQHF
TRBJ1-6	TRBV7-8	CASSLHGYNSPLHF
TRBJ1-4	TRBV5-5	CASSGGTKVGEKLFF
TRBJ2-3	TRBV5-4	CASSLRLAGGPTDTQYF
TRBJ2-5	TRBV5-1	CASSLGQIQETQYF
TRBJ2-7	TRBV6-5	CASRFAEGREQYF
TRBJ1-6	TRBV7-3	CASSQSGTVNSPLHF
TRBJ1-1	TRBV18	CASSPRTGGNTEAFF
TRBJ2-1	TRBV5-1	CASSPLNSHNEQFF
TRBJ1-2	TRBV18	CASSPPRADYTF
TRBJ1-1	TRBV28	CASRVGYTEAFF
TRBJ2-2	TRBV11-3	CASSLALRAAPNTGELFF
TRBJ2-1	TRBV7-9	CASSLAYEQFF
TRBJ1-1	TRBV7-8	CASSRGGRQGVNTEAFF
TRBJ2-5	TRBV18	CASFSGQGPETQYF